These 12 T cell receptor beta chains were sequenced from one sample in a study of cytomegalovirus exposure and HLA in healthy donors. It was with 60 Vbeta and 13 Jbeta primers that the PCR ran. Sequenced by immunoSEQ multiplex PCR; TCRdb stores in-frame clones only, minus some. The repertoire holds 100,000 to 150,000 clones, with around 80% as singletons. Material: PBMCs. These receptors were collected from a boy between 2 and 15 years old in good health and CMV-seronegative.

V usage is TRBV13 and J usage is TRBJ2-7; 14 bases are shared with TRBD2. The J call is uncertain, as TRBJ2-1 better fits the DNA end. Germline CDR1 is PRHDT and CDR2 is FYEKMQ (reference sequence). The CDR3 covers 14 residues. In DNA, the CDR3 is TGTGCCAGCAGGACTAGCGGGGGGGCCAATGAGCAGTTCTTC. Amino acids: CASRTSGGANEQFF.

The chain employs TRBV10-3 and TRBJ2-3, with 10 positions matching TRBD2. Germline V gene data show CDR1 as ENHRY and CDR2 as SYGVKD. The junction had 5 bases not matched to a gene; V was cut back by 6 bases and J by 5 bases. The CDR3 is 14 amino acids. CDR3 coding DNA: TGTGCCATCAGGCCAGCGGGAGGGATAGATACGCAGTATTTT. This sequence encodes CAIRPAGGIDTQYF.

This chain connects TRBV19 to TRBJ2-1; D is unclear. V lost 3 bases, J lost 4 bases, and 13 bases lay in between. The CDR3 totals 15 residues. Germline loops: CDR1 LNHDA, CDR2 SQIVND (reference sequence). For the CDR3, the DNA is TGTGCCAGTAGTATTGGAACAGAACCTTACAATGAGCAGTTCTTC. Protein: CASSIGTEPYNEQFF.

This sequence joins TRBV6-6 and TRBJ2-7; TRBD1 matches 10 bases. The trim removed 6 bases at V and 4 bases at J, leaving 9 bases unmatched. The germline V gene encodes CDR1 MNHNY and CDR2 SVGAGI (reference sequence). This CDR3 is built from 15 residues. This chain's CDR3 is CASRLPGTGEYEQYF. The CDR3 coding sequence is TGTGCCAGCAGGCTTCCCGGGACAGGGGAGTACGAGCAGTACTTC.

The gene calls are TRBV13 and TRBJ2-5; possible D gene TRBD1, 6 bases. The DNA end is a closer match to TRBJ2-7, so the J assignment may be wrong. The CDR3 length is 15 residues. CDR1 PRHDT and CDR2 FYEKMQ come from the germline V gene (reference sequence). The CDR3 DNA sequence: TGTGCCAGCAGCCCGCCCGGGACATCCCCCTACGAGCAGTACTTC. Its protein product is CASSPPGTSPYEQYF.

The V gene is TRBV11-2, the J gene TRBJ2-3; TRBD2 matches at 14 bases. CDR1 SGHAT and CDR2 FQNNGV come from the germline V gene. The CDR3 has 16 amino acids. Losses at the gene ends were 5 bases for V and 4 bases for J; bases not matched to a gene: 5. The CDR3 DNA reads as TGTGCCAGCAGCCGTCGACTAGCGGGAGGGCCAGATACGCAGTATTTT. Its translation is CASSRRLAGGPDTQYF.

The chain recombines TRBV11-1 with TRBJ2-1, with D perhaps TRBD1 (5 bases). Germline CDR1 SGHAT, CDR2 FQDESV (reference sequence). The CDR3 has 14 residues. The V gene lost 3 bases and the J gene lost 1 base, with 7 bases spanning the gap. The CDR3 coding sequence is TGTGCCAGCAGCTTTGACAGTTCCTACAATGAGCAGTTCTTC. This gives the protein CASSFDSSYNEQFF.

The chain is built from TRBV5-5 and TRBJ2-1; TRBD2 matches 7 bases. Germline-derived CDR1 and CDR2 are SGHKS and YYEKEE (reference sequence). This CDR3 has 16 amino acids. Trimming cost V 4 bases and J 0 bases; bases outside gene matches: 7. The CDR3 sequence: CASSLRGRDSYNEQFF. As DNA, the CDR3 is TGTGCCAGCAGCCTCCGAGGGAGGGACTCCTACAATGAGCAGTTCTTC.

V and J are TRBV6-5 and TRBJ1-3; the D gene is possibly TRBD1 (5 bases). CDR1 and CDR2 from the germline V gene are MNHEY and SVGAGI. Trimming took 4 bases from V and 4 from J, leaving 14 bases between them. The CDR3 totals 15 residues. DNA for the CDR3: TGTGCCAGCAGTTCCGCCCCGGGGGGAGGAAACACCATATATTTT. Protein product: CASSSAPGGGNTIYF.

This chain connects TRBV5-1 to TRBJ2-3, with TRBD1 identical over 10 bases. CDR1 and CDR2 (germline): SGHRS, YFSETQ. Unmatched junction bases numbered 8, after V lost 4 bases and J lost 6 bases. The CDR3 consists of 15 residues. The CDR3 reads CASSLRQGADDTQYF. As DNA, the CDR3 is TGCGCCAGCAGCCTTAGACAGGGGGCAGATGATACGCAGTATTTT.

This rearrangement joins TRBV7-9 to TRBJ1-1; 7 nucleotides line up with TRBD1. The length of the CDR3 is 14 residues. With 1 base clipped from V and 4 bases from J, the junction kept 3 bases outside the gene matches. Germline V CDR1 and CDR2: SEHNR, FQNEAQ (reference sequence). Written as DNA, the CDR3 is TGTGCCAGCAGCTTAGAACAGGGGATCACTGAAGCTTTCTTT. It codes for CASSLEQGITEAFF.

This clone was seen a single time. This chain joins TRBV29-1 and TRBJ2-5, with D possibly matching TRBD1 (6 bases). Germline values: CDR1 SQVTM, CDR2 ANQGSEA. This CDR3 has 15 amino acids. Trimming took off 1 base at V and 2 bases at J, with 14 bases between the two ends. The CDR3 sequence is CSVEGGRGLQETQYF. CDR3 DNA sequence: TGCAGCGTTGAAGGAGGCAGGGGATTACAAGAGACCCAGTACTTC.